This T cell receptor (beta chain) originates from a study of blood T cell repertoires in COVID-19. Study as a whole: The United States, Italy and Spain supplied acute and convalescent COVID-19 samples.

Source study methods: Counts of nucleated cells, estimated from reference gene primer amplification, were obtained. Using immunoSEQ multiplex PCR, the repertoire was profiled, and TCRdb retains in-frame clones only, with some absent. V and J calls and clone size are as listed in that table; D and trimming were resolved from the DNA. The table shows approximately 46,000 clones, with around 90% occurring only once. Germline values: CDR1 SGHTS, CDR2 YDEGEE. The length of the CDR3 is 16 residues. V was pared by 4 bases and J by 0 bases, with 14 bases between. This rearrangement joins TRBV5-8 to TRBJ1-5, with a possible D match to TRBD1 (5 bases). The receptor's source is a man between 65 and 80 years old with active COVID-19. Input material: peripheral blood. CDR3 in amino acids: CASSLGGSYSNQPQHF. Written as DNA, the CDR3 is TGTGCCAGCAGCCTCGGGGGTTCCTATAGCAATCAGCCCCAGCATTTT.